This T cell receptor (beta chain) was recorded in a study of blood T cell repertoires in COVID-19. TCRdb's table, derived via immunoSEQ multiplex PCR, lists solely in-frame clones and lacks some. The sample lists about 200,000 clones, approximately 80% occurring once. This clone was detected once. Researchers sorted participants into cohorts using their self-reported clinical history. The germline CDR1 and CDR2 sequences are MNHEY and SMNVEV (reference sequence). V lost 6 bases and J lost 7; bases outside the gene matches: 12. The CDR3 consists of 16 residues. The chain carries TRBV27 and TRBJ1-5; 10 nucleotides align to TRBD1. Input material: PBMCs or T cells enriched from blood (not recorded which). The clonotype was recovered from a woman aged 40 to 50 with acute COVID-19. In DNA, the CDR3 is TGTGCCAGCAGGGGCCGGGACAGGGGTTATGGCCAGCCCCAGCATTTT. Protein sequence: CASRGRDRGYGQPQHF.